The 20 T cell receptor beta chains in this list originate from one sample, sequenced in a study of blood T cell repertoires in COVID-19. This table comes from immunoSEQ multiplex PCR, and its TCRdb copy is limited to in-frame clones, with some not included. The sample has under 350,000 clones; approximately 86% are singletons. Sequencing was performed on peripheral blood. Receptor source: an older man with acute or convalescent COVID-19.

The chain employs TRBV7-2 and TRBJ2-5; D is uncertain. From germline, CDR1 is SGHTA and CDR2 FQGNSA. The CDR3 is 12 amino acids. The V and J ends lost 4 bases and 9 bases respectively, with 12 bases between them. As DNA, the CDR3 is TGTGCCAGCAGCTCCTATTCATCGTCCCAGTACTTC. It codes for CASSSYSSSQYF.

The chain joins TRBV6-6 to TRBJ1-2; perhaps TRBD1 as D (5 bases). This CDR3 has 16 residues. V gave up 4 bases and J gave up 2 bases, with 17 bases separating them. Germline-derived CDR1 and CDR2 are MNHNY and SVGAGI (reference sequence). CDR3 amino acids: CASSLSGREGNYGYTF. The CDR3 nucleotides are TGTGCCAGCAGTTTATCGGGCAGGGAGGGGAACTATGGCTACACCTTC.

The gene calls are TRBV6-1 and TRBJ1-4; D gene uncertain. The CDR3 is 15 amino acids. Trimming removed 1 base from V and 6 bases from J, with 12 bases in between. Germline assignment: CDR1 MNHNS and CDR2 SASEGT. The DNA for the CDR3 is TGTGCCAGCAGTGAAGTTAGAGGGATGGATGAAAAACTGTTTTTT. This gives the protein CASSEVRGMDEKLFF.

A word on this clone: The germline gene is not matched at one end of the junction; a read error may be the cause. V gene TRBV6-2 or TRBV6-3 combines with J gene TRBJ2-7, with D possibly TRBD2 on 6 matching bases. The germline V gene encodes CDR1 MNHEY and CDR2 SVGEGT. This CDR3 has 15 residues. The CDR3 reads CASSYGGAVVYEQYF. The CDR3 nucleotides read TGCGCCAGCAGTTACGGCGGGGCGGTAGTCTACGAGCAGTACTTC.

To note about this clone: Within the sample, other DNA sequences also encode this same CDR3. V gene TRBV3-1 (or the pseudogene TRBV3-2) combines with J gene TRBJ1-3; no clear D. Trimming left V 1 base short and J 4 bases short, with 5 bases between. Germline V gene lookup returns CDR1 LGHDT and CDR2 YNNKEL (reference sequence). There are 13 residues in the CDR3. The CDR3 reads CASSQVSGNTIYF. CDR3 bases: TGTGCCAGCAGCCAAGTTAGCGGAAACACCATATATTTT.

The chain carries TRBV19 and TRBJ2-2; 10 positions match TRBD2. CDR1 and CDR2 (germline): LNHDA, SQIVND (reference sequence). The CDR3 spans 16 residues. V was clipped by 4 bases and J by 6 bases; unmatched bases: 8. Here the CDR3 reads CASSSGRSGGAGELFF. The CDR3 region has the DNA TGTGCCAGTAGTAGCGGTCGGAGCGGGGGGGCCGGGGAGCTGTTTTTT.

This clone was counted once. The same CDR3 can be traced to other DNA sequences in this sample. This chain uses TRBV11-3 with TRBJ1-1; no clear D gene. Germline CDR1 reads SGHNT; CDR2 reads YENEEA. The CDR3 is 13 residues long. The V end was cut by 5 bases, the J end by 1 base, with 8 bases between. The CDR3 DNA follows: TGTGCCAGCAGCAGAACGGGGAACACTGAAGCTTTCTTT. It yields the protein CASSRTGNTEAFF.

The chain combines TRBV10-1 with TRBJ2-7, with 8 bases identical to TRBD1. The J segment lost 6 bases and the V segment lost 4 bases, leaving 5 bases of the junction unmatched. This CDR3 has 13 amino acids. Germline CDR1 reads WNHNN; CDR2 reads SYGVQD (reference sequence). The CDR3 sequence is CASSGDRPSEQYF. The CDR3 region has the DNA TGCGCCAGCAGTGGGGACAGGCCCTCCGAGCAGTACTTC.

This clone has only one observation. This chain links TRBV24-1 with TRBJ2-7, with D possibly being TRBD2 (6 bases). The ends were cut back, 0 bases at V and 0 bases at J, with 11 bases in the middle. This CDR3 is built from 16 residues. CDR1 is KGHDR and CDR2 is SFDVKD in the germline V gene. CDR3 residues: CATSDLGRGSSYEQYF. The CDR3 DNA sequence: TGTGCCACCAGTGATTTGGGGCGGGGAAGCTCCTACGAGCAGTACTTC.

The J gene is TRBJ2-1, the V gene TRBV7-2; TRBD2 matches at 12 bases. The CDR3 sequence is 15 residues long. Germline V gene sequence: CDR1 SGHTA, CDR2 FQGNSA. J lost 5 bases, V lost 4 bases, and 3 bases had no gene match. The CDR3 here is CASSWTSGANNEQFF. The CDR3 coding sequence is TGTGCCAGCAGCTGGACTAGCGGGGCCAACAATGAGCAGTTCTTC.

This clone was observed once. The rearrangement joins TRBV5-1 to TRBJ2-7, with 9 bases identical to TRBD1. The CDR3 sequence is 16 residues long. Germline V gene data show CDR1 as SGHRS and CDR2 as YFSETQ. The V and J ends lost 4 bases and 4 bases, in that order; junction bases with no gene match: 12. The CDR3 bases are TGCGCCAGCAGCGATGGACAGGGGCTTCCTTTATACGAGCAGTACTTC. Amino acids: CASSDGQGLPLYEQYF.

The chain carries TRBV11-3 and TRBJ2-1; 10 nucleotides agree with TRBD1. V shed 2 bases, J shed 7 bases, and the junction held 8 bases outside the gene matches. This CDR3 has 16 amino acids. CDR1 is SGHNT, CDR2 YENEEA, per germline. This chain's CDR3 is CASSLSPGTGENEQFF. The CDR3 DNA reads TGTGCCAGCAGCTTAAGTCCCGGGACAGGGGAGAATGAGCAGTTCTTC.

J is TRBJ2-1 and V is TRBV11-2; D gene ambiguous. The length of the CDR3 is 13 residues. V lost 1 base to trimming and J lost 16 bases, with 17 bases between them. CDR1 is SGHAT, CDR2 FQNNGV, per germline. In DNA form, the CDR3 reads TGTGCCAGCAGCTTAGCACCTTGGCCTAGGCCTTTCTTC. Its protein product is CASSLAPWPRPFF.

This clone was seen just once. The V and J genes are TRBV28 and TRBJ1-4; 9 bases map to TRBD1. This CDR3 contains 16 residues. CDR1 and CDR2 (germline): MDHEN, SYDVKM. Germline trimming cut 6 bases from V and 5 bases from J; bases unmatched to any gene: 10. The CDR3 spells CASSQGQGTLNEKLFF. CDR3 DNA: TGTGCCAGCAGCCAAGGACAGGGGACACTAAATGAAAAACTGTTTTTT.

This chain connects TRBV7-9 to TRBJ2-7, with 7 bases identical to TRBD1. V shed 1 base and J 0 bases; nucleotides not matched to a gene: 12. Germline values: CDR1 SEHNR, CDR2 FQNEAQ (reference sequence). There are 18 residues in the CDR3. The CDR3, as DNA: TGTGCCAGCAGCTTAGGAGACAGGGTATCCTATAGCTCCTACGAGCAGTACTTC. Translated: CASSLGDRVSYSSYEQYF.

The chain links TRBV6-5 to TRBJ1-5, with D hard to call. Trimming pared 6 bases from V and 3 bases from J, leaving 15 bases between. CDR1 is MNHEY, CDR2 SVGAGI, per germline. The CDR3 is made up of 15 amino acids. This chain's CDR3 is CASSSGYFNNQPQHF. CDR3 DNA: TGTGCCAGCAGCTCCGGGTATTTTAACAATCAGCCCCAGCATTTT.

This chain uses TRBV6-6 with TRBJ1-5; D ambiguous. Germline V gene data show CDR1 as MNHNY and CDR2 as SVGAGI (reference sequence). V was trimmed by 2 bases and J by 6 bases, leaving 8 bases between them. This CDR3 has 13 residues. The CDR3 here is CASSYPRGQPQHF. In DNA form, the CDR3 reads TGTGCCAGCAGTTACCCGAGAGGTCAGCCCCAGCATTTT.

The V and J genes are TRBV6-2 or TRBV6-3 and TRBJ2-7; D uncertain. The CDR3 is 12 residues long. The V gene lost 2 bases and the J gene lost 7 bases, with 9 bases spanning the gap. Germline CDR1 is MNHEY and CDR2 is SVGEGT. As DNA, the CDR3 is TGTGCCAGCAGTTACCCTCCTAGAGAGCAGTACTTC. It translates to CASSYPPREQYF.

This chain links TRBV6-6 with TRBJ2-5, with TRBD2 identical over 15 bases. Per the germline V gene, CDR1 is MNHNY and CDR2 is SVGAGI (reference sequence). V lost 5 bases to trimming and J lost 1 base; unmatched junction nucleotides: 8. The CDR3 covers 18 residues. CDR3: CASSRGLAGGRGQETQYF. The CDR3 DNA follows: TGTGCCAGCAGTCGCGGACTAGCGGGAGGGAGGGGCCAAGAGACCCAGTACTTC.

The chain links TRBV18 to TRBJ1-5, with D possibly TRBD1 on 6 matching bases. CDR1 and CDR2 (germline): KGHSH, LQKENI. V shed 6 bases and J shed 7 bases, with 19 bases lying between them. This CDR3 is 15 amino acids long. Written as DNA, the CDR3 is TGTGCCAGCTCGTCGAAACAGGGTAACTACCAGCCCCAGCATTTT. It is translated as CASSSKQGNYQPQHF. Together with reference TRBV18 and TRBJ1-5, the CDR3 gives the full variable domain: NAGVMQNPRHLVRRRGQEARLRCSPMKGHSHVYWYRQLPEEGLKFMVYLQKENIIDESGMPKERFSAEFPKEGPSILRIQQVVRGDSAAYFCASSSKQGNYQPQHFGDGTRLSIL.